Here is one T cell receptor (beta chain) with its context. This entry belongs to a study of blood T cell repertoires in COVID-19. The CDR3 contains 17 residues. Deletions cut 0 bases from V and 0 bases from J, with 15 bases between. CDR1 is GTSNPN, CDR2 SVGIG, per germline (reference sequence). Produced via immunoSEQ multiplex PCR; TCRdb's table is partial and in-frame only. In the table there are about 100,000 clones, just over 85% of which are singletons. The source of this sequence is a human donor in a cohort sampled during active COVID-19. The sample was peripheral blood. This sequence joins TRBV30 and TRBJ1-5; D is undetermined. The chain's CDR3 is CAWSVSSAKHSNQPQHF. The CDR3 DNA is TGTGCCTGGAGTGTAAGCAGCGCTAAACATAGCAATCAGCCCCAGCATTTT.